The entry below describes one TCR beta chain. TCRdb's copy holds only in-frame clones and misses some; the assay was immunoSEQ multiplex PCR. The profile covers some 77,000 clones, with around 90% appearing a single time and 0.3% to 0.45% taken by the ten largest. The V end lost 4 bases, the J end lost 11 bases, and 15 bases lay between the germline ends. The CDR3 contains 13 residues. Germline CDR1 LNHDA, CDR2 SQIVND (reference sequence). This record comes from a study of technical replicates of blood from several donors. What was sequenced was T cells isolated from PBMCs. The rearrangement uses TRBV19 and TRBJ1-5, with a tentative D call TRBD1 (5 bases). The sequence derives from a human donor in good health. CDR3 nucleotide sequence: TGTGCCAGTAGTACACTAGCAGGGCAGGCCCAGCATTTT. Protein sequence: CASSTLAGQAQHF.